This TCR beta chain was sequenced during a study of T-cell reconstitution after alpha-beta-depleted transplantation in children. In this sample, this clonotype turned up a few times. The V segment lost 3 bases and the J segment 6 bases; nucleotides outside the gene matches: 11. Germline assignment: CDR1 DFQATT and CDR2 SNEGSKA (reference sequence). The CDR3 consists of 16 residues. A library of TCRbeta sequences, prepared with unique molecular identifiers, was generated. MiXCR, run by TCRdb on the PCR reads, gives a single entry per CDR3 protein. The repertoire holds fewer than 550,000 distinct CDR3 sequences, with approximately 10% as singletons.

This clonotype was obtained from a female patient aged 2-9 years who had a stem cell transplant for aplastic anemia, so the T cells may come from the graft donor. The input for sequencing was PBMCs, mostly from graft donor cells, taken 180 days after TCRalphabeta/CD19-depleted stem cell transplant. The V gene is TRBV20-1, the J gene TRBJ2-2, with TRBD2 matching 9 bases. CDR3 sequence (DNA): TGCAGTGCTAGGGCCCTAGCGGGAAGTACCGCCGGGGAGCTGTTTTTT. It yields the protein CSARALAGSTAGELFF.